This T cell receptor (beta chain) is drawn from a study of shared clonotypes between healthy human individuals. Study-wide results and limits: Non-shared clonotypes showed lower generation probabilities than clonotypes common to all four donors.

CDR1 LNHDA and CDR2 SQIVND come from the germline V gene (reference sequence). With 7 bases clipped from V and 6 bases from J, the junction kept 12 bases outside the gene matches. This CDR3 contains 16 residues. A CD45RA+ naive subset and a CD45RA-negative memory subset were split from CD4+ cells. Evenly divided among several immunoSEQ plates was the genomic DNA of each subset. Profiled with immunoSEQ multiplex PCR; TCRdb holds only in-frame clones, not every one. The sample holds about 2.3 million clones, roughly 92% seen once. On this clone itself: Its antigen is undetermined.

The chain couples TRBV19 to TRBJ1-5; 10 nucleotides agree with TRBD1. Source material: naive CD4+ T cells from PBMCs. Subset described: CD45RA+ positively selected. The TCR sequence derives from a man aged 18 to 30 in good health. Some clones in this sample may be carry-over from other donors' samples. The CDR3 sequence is CASTILGTGALQPQHF. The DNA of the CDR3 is TGTGCCAGTACCATACTTGGGACAGGGGCCCTTCAGCCCCAGCATTTT.